Listed below are T cell receptor beta chains from one sample, sequenced in a study of OX40 agonist ivuxolimab in advanced cancers. Sequenced by immunoSEQ multiplex PCR; TCRdb stores in-frame clones only, minus some. Of 20,000 to 25,000 clones listed, roughly 93% were seen once; the top ten hold about 49%. The input for sequencing was CD4+ or CD8+ T cells sorted from blood, taken in a trial of the OX40 agonist ivuxolimab. The receptors were sampled from an adult with an advanced solid tumor such as melanoma, head and neck, liver or kidney cancer. The CDR3 runs from the conserved cysteine through the conserved F or W. The D gene is left open where the match is weak. Clone size is stated in some rows and not others, as once, few, many or a class when expanded.

v_call: TRBV19; clone_size: -; d_call: -; j_call: TRBJ2-6; cdr3_aa: CASSLRQVSAGANVLTF; cdr3_nt: TGTGCCAGTAGTCTTCGACAGGTCTCGGCTGGGGCCAACGTCCTGACTTTC
v_call: TRBV9; clone_size: few; d_call: TRBD1; j_call: TRBJ2-7; cdr3_aa: CASSVAAGGSIHSYEQYF; cdr3_nt: TGTGCCAGCAGCGTAGCGGCAGGGGGCTCCATCCATTCCTACGAGCAGTACTTC
v_call: TRBV7-8; clone_size: -; d_call: -; j_call: TRBJ2-3; cdr3_aa: CASSLGRRDTQYF; cdr3_nt: TGTGCCAGCAGCTTAGGGAGGAGAGATACGCAGTATTTT
v_call: TRBV6-6; clone_size: -; d_call: -; j_call: TRBJ1-2; cdr3_aa: CASSRDRSYGYTF; cdr3_nt: TGTGCCAGCAGTCGAGACAGGAGCTATGGCTACACCTTC
v_call: TRBV4-2; clone_size: -; d_call: TRBD1; j_call: TRBJ2-2; cdr3_aa: CASSQAGQGAGYTGELFF; cdr3_nt: TGTGCCAGCAGCCAAGCGGGACAGGGGGCTGGGTACACCGGGGAGCTGTTTTTT
v_call: TRBV7-2; clone_size: -; d_call: -; j_call: TRBJ2-1; cdr3_aa: CASSLVHGMNEQFF; cdr3_nt: TGTGCCAGCAGCTTAGTTCACGGGATGAATGAGCAGTTCTTC
v_call: TRBV9; clone_size: -; d_call: -; j_call: TRBJ2-7; cdr3_aa: CASSPRVDRLNRDEQYF; cdr3_nt: TGTGCCAGCAGCCCCCGAGTCGACCGACTCAACCGGGACGAGCAGTACTTC
v_call: TRBV10-3; clone_size: -; d_call: TRBD1; j_call: TRBJ2-7; cdr3_aa: CAISETGTGRFGEQYF; cdr3_nt: TGTGCCATCAGTGAAACCGGGACAGGGCGGTTTGGGGAGCAGTACTTC
v_call: TRBV5-4; clone_size: -; d_call: -; j_call: TRBJ1-1; cdr3_aa: CASSLQGYNTEAFF; cdr3_nt: TGTGCCAGCAGCTTACAGGGCTACAACACTGAAGCTTTCTTT
v_call: TRBV9; clone_size: -; d_call: -; j_call: TRBJ2-1; cdr3_aa: CASIVLGQAGGPHNEQFF; cdr3_nt: TGTGCCAGCATCGTCCTAGGACAGGCGGGGGGCCCGCACAATGAGCAGTTCTTC
v_call: TRBV27; clone_size: -; d_call: -; j_call: TRBJ1-6; cdr3_aa: CASSLQGPHNNSPLHF; cdr3_nt: TGTGCCAGCAGTTTACAGGGGCCCCATAATAATTCACCCCTCCACTTT
v_call: TRBV4-2; clone_size: -; d_call: TRBD1; j_call: TRBJ1-2; cdr3_aa: CASSQSGGAGIYGYTF; cdr3_nt: TGTGCCAGCAGCCAGTCAGGGGGCGCAGGGATCTATGGCTACACCTTC
v_call: TRBV5-8; clone_size: -; d_call: -; j_call: TRBJ1-5; cdr3_aa: CASSLWSQPQHF; cdr3_nt: TGTGCCAGCAGCTTGTGGAGTCAGCCCCAGCATTTT
v_call: TRBV4-3; clone_size: -; d_call: TRBD1; j_call: TRBJ2-1; cdr3_aa: CASSQTGKGNEQFF; cdr3_nt: TGCGCCAGCAGCCAGACAGGGAAAGGGAATGAGCAGTTCTTC
v_call: TRBV10-3; clone_size: -; d_call: -; j_call: TRBJ2-1; cdr3_aa: CAISDPLGRDEQFF; cdr3_nt: TGTGCCATCAGTGACCCGCTAGGTCGGGATGAGCAGTTCTTC
v_call: TRBV9; clone_size: -; d_call: TRBD2; j_call: TRBJ2-5; cdr3_aa: CASSVGLAGGNQETQYF; cdr3_nt: TGTGCCAGCAGCGTAGGGCTAGCGGGGGGCAACCAAGAGACCCAGTACTTC
v_call: TRBV5-5; clone_size: -; d_call: -; j_call: TRBJ1-1; cdr3_aa: CASSSQADVEAFF; cdr3_nt: TGTGCCAGCAGCAGTCAGGCGGACGTGGAAGCTTTCTTT
v_call: TRBV19; clone_size: -; d_call: -; j_call: TRBJ2-7; cdr3_aa: CASSKQSYPYEQYF; cdr3_nt: TGTGCCAGTAGTAAACAGTCGTACCCCTACGAGCAGTACTTC
v_call: TRBV7-2; clone_size: -; d_call: -; j_call: TRBJ2-2; cdr3_aa: CASSYGGGATGELFF; cdr3_nt: TGTGCCAGCAGCTACGGAGGGGGGGCAACCGGGGAGCTGTTTTTT
v_call: TRBV10-3; clone_size: -; d_call: -; j_call: TRBJ1-2; cdr3_aa: CAISENPDSYGYTF; cdr3_nt: TGTGCCATCAGTGAGAACCCGGACAGCTATGGCTACACCTTC
v_call: TRBV14; clone_size: -; d_call: -; j_call: TRBJ1-1; cdr3_aa: CASSPRLGNTEAFF; cdr3_nt: TGTGCCAGCAGCCCGAGGCTAGGGAACACTGAAGCTTTCTTT
v_call: TRBV19; clone_size: -; d_call: -; j_call: TRBJ1-1; cdr3_aa: CASSIRVGPFLEAFF; cdr3_nt: TGTGCCAGTAGTATCCGTGTGGGCCCCTTCCTTGAAGCTTTCTTT
v_call: TRBV7-9; clone_size: -; d_call: -; j_call: TRBJ2-3; cdr3_aa: CASSLPVSDTQYF; cdr3_nt: TGTGCCAGCAGCTTACCCGTATCAGATACGCAGTATTTT
v_call: TRBV7-9; clone_size: -; d_call: -; j_call: TRBJ1-3; cdr3_aa: CASRASGRLLSGNTIYF; cdr3_nt: TGTGCCAGCAGGGCCTCGGGCAGGCTCCTCTCTGGAAACACCATATATTTT
v_call: TRBV28; clone_size: -; d_call: -; j_call: TRBJ1-5; cdr3_aa: CASSGGRGGNQPQHF; cdr3_nt: TGTGCCAGCAGTGGGGGGCGGGGCGGCAATCAGCCCCAGCATTTT
v_call: TRBV5-6; clone_size: -; d_call: TRBD1; j_call: TRBJ2-1; cdr3_aa: CASSMGQWYNEQFF; cdr3_nt: TGTGCCAGCAGCATGGGACAGTGGTACAATGAGCAGTTCTTC
v_call: TRBV7-9; clone_size: -; d_call: TRBD1; j_call: TRBJ2-7; cdr3_aa: CASSPSQGVYEQYF; cdr3_nt: TGCGCCAGCAGCCCATCCCAGGGGGTGTACGAGCAGTACTTC
v_call: TRBV6-5; clone_size: -; d_call: -; j_call: TRBJ2-7; cdr3_aa: CASSRQTGPYEQYF; cdr3_nt: TGTGCCAGCAGCCGGCAGACGGGACCCTACGAGCAGTACTTC
v_call: TRBV6-5; clone_size: few; d_call: -; j_call: TRBJ1-6; cdr3_aa: CASSYSKPSPDSPLHF; cdr3_nt: TGTGCCAGCAGTTACTCGAAACCGTCTCCGGACTCACCCCTCCACTTT
v_call: TRBV28; clone_size: -; d_call: -; j_call: TRBJ2-1; cdr3_aa: CASSFWQDNEQFF; cdr3_nt: TGTGCCAGCAGTTTCTGGCAAGACAATGAGCAGTTCTTC